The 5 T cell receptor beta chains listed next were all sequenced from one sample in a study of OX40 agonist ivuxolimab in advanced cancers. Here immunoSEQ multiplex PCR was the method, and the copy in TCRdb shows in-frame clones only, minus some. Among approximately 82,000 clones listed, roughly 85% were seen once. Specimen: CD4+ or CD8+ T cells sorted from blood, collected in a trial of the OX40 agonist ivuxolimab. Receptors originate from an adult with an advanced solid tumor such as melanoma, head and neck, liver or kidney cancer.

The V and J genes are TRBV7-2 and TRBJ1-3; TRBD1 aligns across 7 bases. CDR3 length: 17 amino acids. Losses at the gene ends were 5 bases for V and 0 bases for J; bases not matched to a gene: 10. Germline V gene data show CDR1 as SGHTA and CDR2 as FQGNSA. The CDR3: CASSMLGTAISGNTIYF. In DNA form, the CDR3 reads TGTGCCAGCAGCATGTTAGGGACAGCCATCTCTGGAAACACCATATATTTT.

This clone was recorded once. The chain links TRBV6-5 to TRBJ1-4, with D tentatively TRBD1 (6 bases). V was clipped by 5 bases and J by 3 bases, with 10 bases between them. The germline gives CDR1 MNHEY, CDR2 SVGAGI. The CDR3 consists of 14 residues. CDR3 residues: CASSNREPNEKLFF. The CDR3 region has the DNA TGTGCCAGCAGTAACAGGGAACCTAATGAAAAACTGTTTTTT.

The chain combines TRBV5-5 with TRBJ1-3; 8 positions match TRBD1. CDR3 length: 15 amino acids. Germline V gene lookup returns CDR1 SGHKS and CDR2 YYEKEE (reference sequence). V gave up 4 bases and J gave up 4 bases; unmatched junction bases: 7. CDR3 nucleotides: TGTGCCAGCAGCCGGGAGGACAGGGTGGGAAACACCATATATTTT. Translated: CASSREDRVGNTIYF.

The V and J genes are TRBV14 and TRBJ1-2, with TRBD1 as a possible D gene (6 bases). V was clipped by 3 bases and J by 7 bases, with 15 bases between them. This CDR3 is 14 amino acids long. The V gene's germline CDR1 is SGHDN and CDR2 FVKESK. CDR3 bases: TGTGCCAGCAGCCATGGGGGCAGTGGGACTGGCTACACCTTC. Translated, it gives CASSHGGSGTGYTF. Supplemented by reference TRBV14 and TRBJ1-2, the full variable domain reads EAGVTQFPSHSVIEKGQTVTLRCDPISGHDNLYWYRRVMGKEIKFLLHFVKESKQDESGMPNNRFLAERTGGTYSTLKVQPAELEDSGVYFCASSHGGSGTGYTFGSGTRLTVV.

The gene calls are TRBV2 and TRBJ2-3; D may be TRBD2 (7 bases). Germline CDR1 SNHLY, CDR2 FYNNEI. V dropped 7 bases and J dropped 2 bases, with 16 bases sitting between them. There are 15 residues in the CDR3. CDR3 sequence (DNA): TGTGCCAGCACACAAACGGGGGGCCTCACAGATACGCAGTATTTT. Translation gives CASTQTGGLTDTQYF.